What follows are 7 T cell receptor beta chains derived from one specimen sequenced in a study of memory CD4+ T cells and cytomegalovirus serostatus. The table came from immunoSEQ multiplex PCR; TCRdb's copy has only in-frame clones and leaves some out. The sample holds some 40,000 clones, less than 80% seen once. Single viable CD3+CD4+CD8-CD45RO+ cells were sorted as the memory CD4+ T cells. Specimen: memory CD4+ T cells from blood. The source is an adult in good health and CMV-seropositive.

The CDR3 loop reads CASSMGHLINQPQHF. Written as DNA, the CDR3 is TGTGCCAGTAGTATGGGACATTTAATCAATCAGCCCCAGCATTTT. The chain employs TRBV19 and TRBJ1-5, with a possible D match to TRBD1 (6 bases). Germline lookup yields CDR1 LNHDA and CDR2 SQIVND (reference sequence). CDR3 length: 15 residues. The V end lost 3 bases, the J end lost 3 bases, and 12 bases lay between the germline ends.

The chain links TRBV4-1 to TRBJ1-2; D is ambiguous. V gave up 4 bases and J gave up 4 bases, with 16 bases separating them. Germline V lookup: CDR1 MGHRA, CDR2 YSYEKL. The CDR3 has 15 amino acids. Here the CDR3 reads CASSPQNRLGYGYTF. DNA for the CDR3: TGCGCCAGCAGCCCCCAAAATAGGTTGGGCTATGGCTACACCTTC.

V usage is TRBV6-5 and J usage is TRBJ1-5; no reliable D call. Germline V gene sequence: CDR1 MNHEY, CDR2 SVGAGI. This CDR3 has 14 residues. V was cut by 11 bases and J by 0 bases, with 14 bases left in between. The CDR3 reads CADEEVYSNQPQHF. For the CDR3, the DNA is TGTGCCGACGAGGAGGTTTATAGCAATCAGCCCCAGCATTTT.

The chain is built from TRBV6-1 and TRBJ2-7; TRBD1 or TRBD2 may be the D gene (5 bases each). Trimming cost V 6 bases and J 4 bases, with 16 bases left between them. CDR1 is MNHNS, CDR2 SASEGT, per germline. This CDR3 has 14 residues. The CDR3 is CASSRDGNIYEQYF. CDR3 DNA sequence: TGTGCCAGCAGCCGGGACGGAAACATTTACGAGCAGTACTTC.

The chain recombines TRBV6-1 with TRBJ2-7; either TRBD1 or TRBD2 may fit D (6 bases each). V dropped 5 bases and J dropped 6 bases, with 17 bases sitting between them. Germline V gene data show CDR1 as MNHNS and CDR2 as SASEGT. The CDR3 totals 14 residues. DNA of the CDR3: TGTGCCAGCAGTTCGCGGGACACGGGCTCCGAGCAGTACTTC. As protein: CASSSRDTGSEQYF.

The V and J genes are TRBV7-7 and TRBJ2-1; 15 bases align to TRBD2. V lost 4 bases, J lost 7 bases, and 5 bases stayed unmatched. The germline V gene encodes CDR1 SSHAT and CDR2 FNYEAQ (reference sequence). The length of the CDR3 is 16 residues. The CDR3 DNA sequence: TGTGCCAGCAGCTCCGGACTAGCGGGGGGGATTAATGAGCAGTTCTTC. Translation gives CASSSGLAGGINEQFF.

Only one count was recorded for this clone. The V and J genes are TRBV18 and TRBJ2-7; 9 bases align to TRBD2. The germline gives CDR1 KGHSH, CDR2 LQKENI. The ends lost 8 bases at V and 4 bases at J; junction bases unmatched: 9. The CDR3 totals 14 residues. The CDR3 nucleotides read TGTGCCAGCCGTGGGGGCAGCGGGGGGTACGAGCAGTACTTC. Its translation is CASRGGSGGYEQYF.